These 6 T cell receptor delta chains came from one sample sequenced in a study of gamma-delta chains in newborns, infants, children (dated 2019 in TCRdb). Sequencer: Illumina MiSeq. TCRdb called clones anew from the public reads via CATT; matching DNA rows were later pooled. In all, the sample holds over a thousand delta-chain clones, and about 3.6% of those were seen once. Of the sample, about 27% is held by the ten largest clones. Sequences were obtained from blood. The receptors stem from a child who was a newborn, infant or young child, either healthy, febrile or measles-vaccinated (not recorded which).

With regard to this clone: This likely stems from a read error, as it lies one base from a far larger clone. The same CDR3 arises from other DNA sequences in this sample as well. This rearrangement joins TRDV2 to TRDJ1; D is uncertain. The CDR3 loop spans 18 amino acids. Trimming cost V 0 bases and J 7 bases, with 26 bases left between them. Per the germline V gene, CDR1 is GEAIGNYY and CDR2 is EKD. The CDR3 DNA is TGTGCCTGTGACACCGTGAGTCGATTCTCACGCTTGTTCGGTAAACTCATCTTT. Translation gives CACDTVSRFSRLFGKLIF.

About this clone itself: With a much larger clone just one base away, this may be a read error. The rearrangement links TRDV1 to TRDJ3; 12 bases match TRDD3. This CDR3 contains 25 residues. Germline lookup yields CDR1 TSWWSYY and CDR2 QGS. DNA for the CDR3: TGTGCTCTTGGGCTTTCCTACGAGGAGGTGCTGGGGGATACGTGGGGCCCCTGGAACACCCGACAGATGTTTTTC. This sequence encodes CALGLSYEEVLGDTWGPWNTRQMFF.

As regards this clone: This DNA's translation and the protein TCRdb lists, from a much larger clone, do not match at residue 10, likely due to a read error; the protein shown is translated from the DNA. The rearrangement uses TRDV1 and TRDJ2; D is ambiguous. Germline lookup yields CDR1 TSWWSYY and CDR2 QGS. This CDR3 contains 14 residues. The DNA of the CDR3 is TGTGCTCTTCATCCAGAGGCTTTGACAGTACAACTCTTCTTT. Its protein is CALHPEALTVQLFF.

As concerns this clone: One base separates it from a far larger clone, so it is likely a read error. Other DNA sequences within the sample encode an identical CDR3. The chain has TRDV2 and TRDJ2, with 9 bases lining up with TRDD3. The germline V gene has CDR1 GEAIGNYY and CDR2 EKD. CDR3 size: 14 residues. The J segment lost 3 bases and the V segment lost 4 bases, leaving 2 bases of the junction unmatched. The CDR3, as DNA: TGTGCCTGTGATACTGGGGGACTGACAGCACAACTCTTCTTT. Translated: CACDTGGLTAQLFF.

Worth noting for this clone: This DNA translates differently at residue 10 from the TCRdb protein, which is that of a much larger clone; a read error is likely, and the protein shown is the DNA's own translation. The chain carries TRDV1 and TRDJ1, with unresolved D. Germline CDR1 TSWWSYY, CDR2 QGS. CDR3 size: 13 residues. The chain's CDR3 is CALGEQASDELIF. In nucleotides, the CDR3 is TGTGCTCTTGGGGAGCAGGCGTCCGATGAACTCATCTTT.

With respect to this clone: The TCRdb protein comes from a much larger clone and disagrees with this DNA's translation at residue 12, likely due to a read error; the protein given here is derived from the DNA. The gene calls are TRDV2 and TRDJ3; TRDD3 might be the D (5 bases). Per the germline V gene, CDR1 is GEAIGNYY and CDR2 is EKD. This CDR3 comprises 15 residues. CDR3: CACDPIGWDTRRMFF. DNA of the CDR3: TGTGCCTGTGACCCGATAGGCTGGGACACCCGACGGATGTTTTTC.